The entry that follows covers one T cell receptor (beta chain) sequence. This specimen comes from a study of blood T cell repertoires in COVID-19. About the study: From the United States, Italy and Spain came samples of acute and convalescent COVID-19.

V dropped 8 bases and J dropped 2; count of bases not matched to a gene: 13. Germline V gene lookup returns CDR1 LNHDA and CDR2 SQIVND (reference sequence). The CDR3 is 16 residues long. Clones were read by immunoSEQ multiplex PCR, and TCRdb kept only the in-frame ones, dropping some. The table includes around 270,000 clones, about 85% detected once. The chain has TRBV19 and TRBJ1-2, with 8 positions matching TRBD1. This receptor was taken from a human donor with COVID-19, enrolled during active disease. The donor label of this sample is uncertain. The sample was peripheral blood. DNA for the CDR3: TGTGCCAGTCGACAGGGGCAGGGGGCTCGGAACTATGGCTACACCTTC. Translated: CASRQGQGARNYGYTF.